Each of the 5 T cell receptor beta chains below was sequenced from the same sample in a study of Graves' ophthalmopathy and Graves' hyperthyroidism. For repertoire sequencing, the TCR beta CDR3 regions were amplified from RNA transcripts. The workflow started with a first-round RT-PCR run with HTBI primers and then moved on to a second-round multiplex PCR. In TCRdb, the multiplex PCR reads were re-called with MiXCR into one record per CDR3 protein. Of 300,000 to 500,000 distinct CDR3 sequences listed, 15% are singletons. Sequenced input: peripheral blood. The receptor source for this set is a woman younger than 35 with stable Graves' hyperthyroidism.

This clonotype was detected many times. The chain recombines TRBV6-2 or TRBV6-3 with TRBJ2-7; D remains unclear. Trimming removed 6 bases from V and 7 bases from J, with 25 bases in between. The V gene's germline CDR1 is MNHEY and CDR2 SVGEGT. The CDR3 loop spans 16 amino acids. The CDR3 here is CASRYMKFGRLGEQYF. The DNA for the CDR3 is TGTGCCAGCAGGTACATGAAGTTCGGCAGGCTGGGAGAGCAGTACTTC.

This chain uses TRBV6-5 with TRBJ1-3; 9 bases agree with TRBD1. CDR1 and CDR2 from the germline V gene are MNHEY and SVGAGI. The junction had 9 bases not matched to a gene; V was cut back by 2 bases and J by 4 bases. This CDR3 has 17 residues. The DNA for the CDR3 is TGTGCCAGCAGTTACCCGGGACAGGGATCATCCGGAAACACCATATATTTT. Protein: CASSYPGQGSSGNTIYF.

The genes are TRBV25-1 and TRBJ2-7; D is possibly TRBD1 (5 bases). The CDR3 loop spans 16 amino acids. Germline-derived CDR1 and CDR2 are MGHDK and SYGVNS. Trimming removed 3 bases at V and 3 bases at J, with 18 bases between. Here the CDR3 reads CASSDTTTGPFYEQYF. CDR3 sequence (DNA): TGTGCCAGCAGTGACACGACCACAGGACCGTTCTACGAGCAGTACTTC.

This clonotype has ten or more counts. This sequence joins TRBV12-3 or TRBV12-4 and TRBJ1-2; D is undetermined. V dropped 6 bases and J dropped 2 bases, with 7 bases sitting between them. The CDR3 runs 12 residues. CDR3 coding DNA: TGTGCCAGCAGCCTCAAAAACTATGGCTACACCTTC. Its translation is CASSLKNYGYTF.

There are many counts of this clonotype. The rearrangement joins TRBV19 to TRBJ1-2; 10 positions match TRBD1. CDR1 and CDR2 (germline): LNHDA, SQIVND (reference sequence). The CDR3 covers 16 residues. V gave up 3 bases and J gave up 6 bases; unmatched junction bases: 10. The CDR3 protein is CASSIPLGTGVNGYTF. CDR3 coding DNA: TGTGCCAGTAGTATCCCCCTCGGGACAGGGGTTAATGGCTACACCTTC.